These T cell receptor beta chains were read from a single sample in a study of T cells after yellow fever vaccination. TCRdb called the 5' RACE reads again in MiXCR, with one record for every CDR3 protein. The sample lists under 600,000 distinct CDR3 sequences; less than 15% were seen once. Here the sequenced sample was PBMCs, taken on the day of the yellow fever booster vaccination. The receptors stem from a man in his thirties or forties who received the YFV17D yellow fever vaccine. CDR3s include the opening cysteine and the closing phenylalanine or tryptophan. A D gene is named only where the DNA matches it firmly. Clone size, where shown, is once, few, many, or a class for clones that have expanded.

TRBJ1-5 | TRBV6-5 | - | many | 15 | CASSYSAGRGQPQHF | TGTGCCAGCAGTTACTCAGCAGGGCGGGGGCAGCCCCAGCATTTT
TRBJ1-2 | TRBV28 | TRBD1 | few | 12 | CASSLRGLGYTF | TGTGCCAGCAGTTTAAGGGGGCTTGGCTACACCTTC
TRBJ1-5 | TRBV6-2/TRBV6-3 | - | few | 12 | CASGHDDQPQHF | TGTGCCAGCGGGCATGATGATCAGCCCCAGCATTTT
TRBJ1-5 | TRBV27 | - | - | 12 | CASSRINQPQHF | TGTGCCAGCAGTCGAATAAATCAGCCCCAGCATTTT
TRBJ2-1 | TRBV5-6 | - | few | 15 | CASSLPWRSYNEQFF | TGTGCCAGCAGCCTCCCGTGGCGTAGTTACAATGAGCAGTTCTTC
TRBJ2-5 | TRBV20-1 | - | few | 13 | CSARVSIGETQYF | TGCAGTGCTAGAGTCAGTATAGGGGAGACCCAGTACTTC
TRBJ1-1 | TRBV7-6 | - | few | 15 | CASSLGSPGYTEAFF | TGTGCCAGCAGCTTAGGATCCCCAGGCTACACTGAAGCTTTCTTT
TRBJ1-4 | TRBV29-1 | - | few | 15 | CSVEDDRSEGSKLFF | TGCAGCGTTGAAGATGATCGGTCGGAAGGTTCTAAACTGTTTTTT
TRBJ2-5 | TRBV5-1 | - | - | 14 | CASSLEYFQETQYF | TGCGCCAGCAGCTTGGAGTACTTTCAAGAGACCCAGTACTTC
TRBJ1-1 | TRBV12-3/TRBV12-4 | TRBD1 | - | 15 | CASSPDRVELSEAFF | TGTGCCAGCAGTCCCGACAGGGTGGAGCTTTCTGAAGCTTTCTTT
TRBJ2-2 | TRBV6-2/TRBV6-3 | TRBD2 | - | 17 | CASSPSSGRAYTGELFF | TGTGCCAGCAGTCCTTCTAGCGGGAGGGCCTACACCGGGGAGCTGTTTTTT
TRBJ1-3 | TRBV7-2 | - | few | 14 | CASSLERSGNTIYF | TGTGCCAGCAGCTTAGAGCGGTCTGGAAACACCATATATTTT
TRBJ2-1 | TRBV6-5 | - | - | 14 | CASSYNRYGNEQFF | TGTGCCAGCAGTTATAACAGATATGGCAATGAGCAGTTCTTC
TRBJ2-1 | TRBV15 | - | - | 13 | CATSRDLGREQFF | TGTGCCACCAGCAGAGATTTGGGGCGAGAGCAGTTCTTC
TRBJ1-1 | TRBV6-1 | - | many | 12 | CASTLPGTEAFF | TGTGCCAGCACGCTCCCGGGGACTGAAGCTTTCTTT
TRBJ2-3 | TRBV6-2/TRBV6-3 | - | few | 12 | CASNPGRDTQYF | TGTGCCAGCAACCCTGGGCGAGATACGCAGTATTTT
TRBJ2-5 | TRBV20-1 | TRBD2 | - | 15 | CSASVAGGPQETQYF | TGCAGTGCTAGTGTAGCGGGAGGGCCCCAAGAGACCCAGTACTTC
TRBJ2-7 | TRBV6-1 | TRBD1 | - | 13 | CASRFGQGSEQYF | TGTGCCAGCAGGTTTGGACAGGGTAGCGAGCAGTACTTC
TRBJ2-1 | TRBV15 | - | few | 15 | CATSRLAPNGNEQFF | TGTGCCACCAGCAGACTAGCACCCAACGGGAATGAGCAGTTCTTC
TRBJ2-7 | TRBV20-1 | TRBD2 | few | 15 | CSARTTGLASLEQYF | TGCAGTGCTAGGACGACCGGACTAGCTTCTCTCGAGCAGTACTTC
TRBJ2-6 | TRBV12-3/TRBV12-4 | - | - | 11 | CASSLPGQVDF | TGTGCCAGCAGTCTCCCGGGGCAGGTTGATTTC
TRBJ2-7 | TRBV6-6 | TRBD1 | - | 12 | CASRDTGDEQYF | TGTGCCAGCAGGGATACAGGGGACGAGCAGTACTTC
TRBJ2-5 | TRBV21-1 | - | - | 14 | CASITPRGLTPQYF | TGTGCCAGCATCACCCCCCGGGGGCTCACGCCCCAGTACTTC
TRBJ2-5 | TRBV7-6 | - | few | 14 | CASSSGGVGETQYF | TGTGCCAGCAGTTCGGGGGGCGTGGGAGAGACCCAGTACTTC
TRBJ1-5 | TRBV9 | - | few | 15 | CASSVAPGENQPQHF | TGTGCCAGCAGCGTAGCTCCGGGGGAAAATCAGCCCCAGCATTTT
TRBJ2-1 | TRBV4-3 | TRBD2 | - | 18 | CASSQDSVRESSYNEQFF | TGCGCCAGCAGCCAAGACTCGGTGCGGGAGAGCTCCTACAATGAGCAGTTCTTC
TRBJ2-1 | TRBV3-1 | - | - | 12 | CASKANTPNLIF | TGTGCCAGCAAAGCCAATACGCCTAACCTGATCTTC
TRBJ2-1 | TRBV7-2 | - | - | 16 | CASSIHSVGLRNEQFF | TGTGCCAGCAGCATCCACTCGGTAGGGTTGCGTAATGAGCAGTTCTTC
TRBJ2-5 | TRBV30 | - | once | 14 | CAWKGWGRIETQYF | TGTGCCTGGAAGGGGTGGGGGAGGATAGAGACCCAGTACTTC
TRBJ1-2 | TRBV23-1 | - | - | 14 | CASPEGQSGCGYTF | TGCGCCAGCCCCGAAGGACAGTCGGGCTGCGGCTACACCTTC
TRBJ2-5 | TRBV4-1 | - | few | 16 | CASSQDDKGTQETQYF | TGCGCCAGCAGCCAAGATGACAAGGGGACCCAAGAGACCCAGTACTTC
TRBJ1-1 | TRBV6-5 | - | few | 15 | CASSSPWTVNTEAFF | TGTGCCAGCAGTTCCCCTTGGACAGTGAACACTGAAGCTTTCTTT
TRBJ2-2 | TRBV18 | TRBD1 | few | 18 | CASSPSRTGTGYTGELFF | TGTGCCAGCTCACCATCGAGAACCGGGACAGGGTACACCGGGGAGCTGTTTTTT
TRBJ1-2 | TRBV3-1 | - | few | 16 | CASSLLRGRANYGYTF | TGTGCCAGCAGCCTCCTGAGAGGGAGAGCTAACTATGGCTACACCTTC
TRBJ1-1 | TRBV7-3 | - | - | 15 | CASSLTRDSGTEAFF | TGTGCCAGCAGCTTAACTCGGGACTCCGGGACGGAAGCTTTCTTT
TRBJ1-5 | TRBV20-1 | - | few | 12 | CSANRDDQPQHF | TGCAGTGCTAACAGGGATGATCAGCCCCAGCATTTT
TRBJ1-5 | TRBV6-1 | - | - | 16 | CASSLRGGRANQPQHF | TGTGCCAGCAGCCTCCGCGGGGGGAGGGCCAATCAGCCCCAGCATTTT
TRBJ2-2 | TRBV12-3/TRBV12-4 | TRBD1 | - | 15 | CASSLVRGQGGELFF | TGTGCCAGCAGTTTAGTCAGGGGGCAAGGCGGGGAGCTGTTTTTT
TRBJ2-7 | TRBV11-1 | TRBD2 | - | 20 | CASSDTGGGLAGGRSYEQYF | TGTGCCAGCAGCGACACTGGGGGTGGACTAGCGGGAGGACGCTCCTACGAGCAGTACTTC
TRBJ1-5 | TRBV15 | - | - | 15 | CATSRDPGVNQPQHF | TGTGCCACCAGCAGAGATCCGGGAGTCAATCAGCCCCAGCATTTT
TRBJ2-2 | TRBV27 | - | - | 13 | CASSPDFTGELFF | TGTGCCAGCAGCCCGGATTTCACCGGGGAGCTGTTTTTT
TRBJ2-7 | TRBV6-2/TRBV6-3 | TRBD1 | - | 16 | CASSYSGQEVSYEQYF | TGTGCCAGCAGTTACTCGGGACAGGAAGTATCCTACGAGCAGTACTTC
TRBJ2-3 | TRBV29-1 | - | - | 13 | CSVDGQTTDTQYF | TGCAGCGTTGACGGCCAGACCACAGATACGCAGTATTTT
TRBJ2-2 | TRBV12-3/TRBV12-4 | - | many | 15 | CASSYRDGSTGELFF | TGTGCCAGCAGTTACCGGGACGGAAGCACCGGGGAGCTGTTTTTT
TRBJ2-2 | TRBV5-1 | - | - | 16 | CASSLYRLGNTGELFF | TGCGCCAGCAGCTTATACAGGTTGGGGAACACCGGGGAGCTGTTTTTT
TRBJ2-5 | TRBV19 | - | - | 13 | CASKVSGVETQYF | TGTGCCAGTAAAGTTTCAGGCGTGGAGACCCAGTACTTC
TRBJ2-3 | TRBV28 | - | few | 15 | CASKSFGRSTDTQYF | TGTGCCAGCAAAAGTTTTGGACGGAGCACAGATACGCAGTATTTT
TRBJ2-3 | TRBV5-5 | TRBD2 | few | 14 | CASMMGGSTDTQYF | TGTGCCAGCATGATGGGGGGGAGCACAGATACGCAGTATTTT
TRBJ2-7 | TRBV14 | TRBD1 | few | 17 | CASSQDPGQADSYEQYF | TGTGCCAGCAGCCAGGACCCGGGACAGGCCGACTCCTACGAGCAGTACTTC
TRBJ1-2 | TRBV6-5 | TRBD1 | few | 14 | CASSASTGGYGYTF | TGTGCCAGCAGTGCCTCGACAGGGGGTTATGGCTACACCTTC
TRBJ1-5 | TRBV20-1 | - | few | 16 | CSARASQPLFHQPQHF | TGCAGTGCTAGAGCGTCGCAGCCTTTATTTCATCAGCCCCAGCATTTT
TRBJ2-2 | TRBV7-2 | TRBD2 | few | 16 | CASSLTSGIGGGELFF | TGTGCCAGCAGCTTGACTAGCGGGATCGGGGGCGGGGAGCTGTTTTTT
TRBJ1-2 | TRBV15 | - | - | 14 | CATSRGASGGGYTF | TGTGCCACCAGCAGAGGGGCGTCGGGAGGTGGCTACACCTTC
TRBJ2-1 | TRBV20-1 | TRBD2 | few | 14 | CSARRTSRPNEQFF | TGCAGTGCTAGGAGGACTAGTAGGCCCAATGAGCAGTTCTTC
TRBJ1-5 | TRBV5-5 | - | many | 17 | CASSLSLGPYSNQPQHF | TGTGCCAGCAGCTTGAGTTTAGGTCCTTATAGCAATCAGCCCCAGCATTTT
TRBJ2-7 | TRBV7-8 | TRBD2 | few | 14 | CASSLYTSGYEQYF | TGTGCCAGCAGCTTATACACTAGCGGGTACGAGCAGTACTTC
TRBJ1-1 | TRBV6-1 | - | once | 14 | CASRRETENTEAFF | TGTGCCAGCAGACGAGAAACAGAGAACACTGAAGCTTTCTTT
TRBJ1-1 | TRBV5-1 | TRBD1 | - | 17 | CASRRIYRGARNTEAFF | TGCGCCAGCAGACGCATCTACAGGGGGGCAAGGAACACTGAAGCTTTCTTT
TRBJ2-1 | TRBV12-3/TRBV12-4 | TRBD1 | - | 14 | CASSLRTGGNEQFF | TGTGCCAGCAGTTTAAGAACAGGGGGTAATGAGCAGTTCTTC
TRBJ2-3 | TRBV10-3 | - | few | 12 | CAIAGGADTQYF | TGTGCCATCGCCGGGGGAGCAGATACGCAGTATTTT